The following is a T cell receptor beta chain sequence with its context. These data originate in a study of blood T cell repertoires in COVID-19. Per the original methods: Estimation of nucleated cell counts was performed using reference gene primer amplification. Here immunoSEQ multiplex PCR was the method, and the copy in TCRdb shows in-frame clones only, minus some. D and trimming come from the DNA, and the V and J calls and clone size come from that table. The data hold about 290,000 clones, with just under 90% observed a single time. The CDR3 runs 14 residues. The germline gives CDR1 MNHEY, CDR2 SVGAGI. Trimming removed 7 bases from V and 1 base from J, with 13 bases in between.

The sequence was collected from a woman in her twenties or thirties with COVID-19, enrolled during active disease. The V call is TRBV6-5, the J call TRBJ1-1; possibly TRBD1 for D (6 bases). What was sequenced was peripheral blood. The CDR3, as DNA: TGTGCCAGCAACTACAGGGAAGGGAACACTGAAGCTTTCTTT. As protein: CASNYREGNTEAFF.